The TCR beta chain under discussion was sequenced for a study of shared clonotypes between healthy human individuals. Per germline, CDR1 SGHTA and CDR2 FQGNSA. The junction had 10 bases not matched to a gene; V was cut back by 4 bases and J by 4 bases. This CDR3 spans 18 amino acids. Each subset's genomic DNA was split evenly across several immunoSEQ plates. Using roughly 180 ng DNA, tens of thousands of T cell genomes, the sorted-subset replicate PCRs were run. Assay used: immunoSEQ multiplex PCR; TCRdb lists only in-frame clones, some missing. In the table there are about 2.4 million clones, approximately 92% of which are singletons. Study results and limitations: Among a handful of donors, about 5% of naive CD4 clonotypes were found in common. Generation probabilities of non-shared clonotypes were lower (relative to those shared by all four donors).

Note on this clone: Its matching antigen is unknown.

The sequence was obtained from a young man in good health. V and J are TRBV7-2 and TRBJ2-5; TRBD2 agrees at 15 bases. Sequences were obtained from naive CD4+ T cells sorted from blood. As to subset: CD45RA+ positively selected. The DNA of the CDR3 is TGTGCCAGCAGCTCTAGGGGACTAGCGGGAGGAGGGAGAGAGACCCAGTACTTC. Encoded protein: CASSSRGLAGGGRETQYF.